The rows below give T cell receptor beta chains drawn from one sample of a study of shared clonotypes between healthy human individuals. The protocol was immunoSEQ multiplex PCR, while the TCRdb copy is restricted to in-frame clones and leaves out a portion. The sample yields about 640,000 clones, roughly 78% seen once. The sample taken for sequencing was memory CD4+ T cells sorted from blood. These receptors all come from a woman under 40 in good health. Each CDR3 is given with its conserved first and last residue. The order of the fields is J gene, clone size, D gene, V gene, CDR3 protein, CDR3 DNA. The D gene is left open where the match is weak. Only some rows state a clone size, as once, few, many or a class for expanded clones.

TRBJ2-3 | few | NA | TRBV5-5 | CASSLDLSTDTQYF | TGTGCCAGCAGTCTGGATTTAAGCACAGATACGCAGTATTTT
TRBJ1-1 | NA | NA | TRBV25-1 | CASRVNTEAFF | TGTGCCAGCAGGGTGAACACTGAAGCTTTCTTT
TRBJ2-5 | once | NA | TRBV19 | CASSIRTRETQYF | TGTGCCAGTAGTATAAGGACCCGGGAGACCCAGTACTTC
TRBJ2-6 | NA | NA | TRBV11-3 | CASSPSGANVLTF | TGTGCCAGCAGCCCATCCGGGGCCAACGTCCTGACTTTC
TRBJ1-4 | NA | NA | TRBV27 | CASSPGIPGEKLFF | TGTGCCAGCAGTCCCGGCATACCGGGGGAAAAACTGTTTTTT
TRBJ2-7 | NA | TRBD2 | TRBV7-6 | CASSLDSSGYEQYF | TGTGCCAGCAGCTTAGATTCTAGCGGATACGAGCAGTACTTC
TRBJ1-4 | NA | NA | TRBV6-4 | CASSDWEARNEKLFF | TGTGCCAGCAGTGACTGGGAGGCACGAAATGAAAAACTGTTTTTT
TRBJ1-5 | once | NA | TRBV28 | CASSIVLGGNQPQHF | TGTGCCAGCAGTATCGTCCTGGGTGGCAATCAGCCCCAGCATTTT
TRBJ2-1 | NA | TRBD1 | TRBV2 | CASSEAKLDRVHNEQFF | TGTGCCAGCAGTGAAGCGAAATTGGACAGGGTCCACAATGAGCAGTTCTTC
TRBJ2-1 | NA | NA | TRBV5-1 | CASRSLYSGKGNEQFF | TGCGCCAGCAGGTCCCTGTACAGCGGAAAAGGGAATGAGCAGTTCTTC
TRBJ2-2 | once | NA | TRBV28 | CASRAGQNTGELFF | TGTGCCAGCAGAGCAGGACAGAACACCGGGGAGCTGTTTTTT
TRBJ2-2 | NA | NA | TRBV19 | CASSIRLSTGELFF | TGTGCCAGTAGTATCAGATTGAGCACCGGGGAGCTGTTTTTT
TRBJ2-3 | once | TRBD2 | TRBV5-1 | CASMYTSGSTDTQYF | TGCGCCAGCATGTATACTAGCGGGAGCACAGATACGCAGTATTTT
TRBJ2-7 | few | NA | TRBV6-5 | CASSYSRWQVNEQYF | TGTGCCAGCAGTTACTCGCGGTGGCAGGTTAACGAGCAGTACTTC
TRBJ2-7 | NA | NA | TRBV30 | CAWSGVGRNSYEQYF | TGTGCCTGGAGTGGGGTCGGTCGGAACTCCTACGAGCAGTACTTC
TRBJ1-1 | NA | NA | TRBV19 | CASSINRNTEAFF | TGTGCCAGTAGTATAAATCGCAACACTGAAGCTTTCTTT
TRBJ2-7 | NA | TRBD1 | TRBV2 | CASRGDRVGEQYF | TGTGCCAGCAGGGGGGACAGGGTCGGCGAGCAGTACTTC
TRBJ2-1 | NA | NA | TRBV18 | CASSPGYDNEQFF | TGTGCCAGCTCACCCGGGTACGACAATGAGCAGTTCTTC